Detailed here is one T cell receptor (beta chain). Its antigen is as yet unknown. TCRdb called the 5' RACE reads again in MiXCR, with one record for every CDR3 protein. The table shows about 290,000 distinct CDR3 sequences, with approximately 18% occurring only once. These data originate in a study of T-cell memory formation after mild COVID-19. The CDR3 is 17 residues long. Germline CDR1 and CDR2: LGHNA and YNFKEQ. V was cut by 0 bases and J by 3 bases, with 16 bases left in between. Notes on the study in general: Second-wave clones with a day 37 peak had unconfirmed SARS-CoV-2 specificity. Mostly located in CM and EM were contracting CD4+ clones, with contracting CD8+ clones located in EMRA. Within pre-infection memory, some responding clones were found, suggesting cross-reactive memory joined.

What was sequenced was PBMCs or a T cell subset sorted from them (not recorded which). The receptor was isolated from a man between 18 and 29 years old who had mild COVID-19 (a few samples of this study predate the infection). Cell type and time point are not known. The chain has TRBV4-2 and TRBJ2-3; TRBD2 is a possible D gene (6 bases). CDR3 bases: TGTGCCAGCAGCCAAGATGCTTACGGGGCGGGGACAGATACGCAGTATTTT. This encodes CASSQDAYGAGTDTQYF.